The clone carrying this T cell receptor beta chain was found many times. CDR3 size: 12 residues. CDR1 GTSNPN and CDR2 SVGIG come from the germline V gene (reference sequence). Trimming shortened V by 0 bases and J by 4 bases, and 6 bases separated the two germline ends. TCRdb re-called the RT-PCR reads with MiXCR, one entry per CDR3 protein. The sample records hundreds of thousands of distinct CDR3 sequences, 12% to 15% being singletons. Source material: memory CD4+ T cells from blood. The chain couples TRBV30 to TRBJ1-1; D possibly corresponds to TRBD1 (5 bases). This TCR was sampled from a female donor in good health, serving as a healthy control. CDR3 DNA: TGTGCCTGGAGTGTAGGGGTCACTGAAGCTTTCTTT. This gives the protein CAWSVGVTEAFF.